Shown below are 30 T cell receptor beta chains from a single sample sequenced in a study of cytomegalovirus exposure and HLA in healthy donors. Researchers ran the PCR with 60 Vbeta and 13 Jbeta primers. Assay: immunoSEQ multiplex PCR; the TCRdb copy retains only in-frame clones and omits some. The data show roughly 57,000 clones, and the top ten clones hold 12%. The sequencing input was PBMCs. The receptors stem from a woman younger than 45 in good health and CMV-seropositive.

The chain has TRBV10-3 and TRBJ1-2; a weak D match, TRBD1 (6 bases). The CDR3 extends over 14 amino acids. V gave up 7 bases and J gave up 7 bases, with 19 bases separating them. Germline values: CDR1 ENHRY, CDR2 SYGVKD. The CDR3 region is CAINRPGAQVGYTF. DNA for the CDR3: TGTGCCATCAATAGACCAGGGGCGCAGGTTGGCTACACCTTC.

The chain carries TRBV6-5 and TRBJ1-2; D gene unclear. V was pared by 1 base and J by 3 bases, with 6 bases between. Germline lookup yields CDR1 MNHEY and CDR2 SVGAGI. The CDR3 has 13 residues. CDR3: CASSYLAYYGYTF. The CDR3 DNA is TGTGCCAGCAGTTACTTGGCCTACTATGGCTACACCTTC.

V usage is TRBV29-1 and J usage is TRBJ2-4; D unclear. V was clipped by 1 base and J by 0 bases, with 4 bases between them. Germline values: CDR1 SQVTM, CDR2 ANQGSEA. This CDR3 comprises 13 residues. The CDR3 loop is CSVEALAKNIQYF. In DNA, the CDR3 is TGCAGCGTTGAAGCTTTAGCCAAAAACATTCAGTACTTC.

The CDR3 bases are TGCGCCAGCAGCGTGACAGTAGGCTATGGCTACACCTTC. The encoded protein is CASSVTVGYGYTF. J is TRBJ1-2 and V is TRBV5-1; perhaps TRBD1 as D (5 bases). The germline V and J ends were trimmed by 4 bases and 4 bases, with 11 bases remaining between them. The CDR3 runs to 13 residues. Germline V gene data show CDR1 as SGHRS and CDR2 as YFSETQ. The full variable domain, with the rest looked up from reference TRBV5-1 and TRBJ1-2, is KAGVTQTPRYLIKTRGQQVTLSCSPISGHRSVSWYQQTPGQGLQFLFEYFSETQRNKGNFPGRFSGRQFSNSRSEMNVSTLELGDSALYLCASSVTVGYGYTFGSGTRLTVV.

The V gene is TRBV15, the J gene TRBJ2-6; D is undetermined. V shed 0 bases and J shed 0 bases, with 3 bases lying between them. CDR1 is LNHNV, CDR2 YYDKDF, per germline (reference sequence). This CDR3 spans 15 amino acids. CDR3 sequence (DNA): TGTGCCACCAGCAGAGACAACTCTGGGGCCAACGTCCTGACTTTC. Translation gives CATSRDNSGANVLTF.

V usage is TRBV30 and J usage is TRBJ2-1, with 7 bases fitting TRBD1. The CDR3 length is 13 residues. Looked up from germline, CDR1 is GTSNPN and CDR2 is SVGIG (reference sequence). V lost 5 bases, J lost 5 bases, and 6 bases stayed unmatched. For the CDR3, the DNA is TGTGCCTGGGGCAGGGGGTGGGACAATGAGCAGTTCTTC. Its protein product is CAWGRGWDNEQFF. The whole variable domain, remainder taken from reference TRBV30 and TRBJ2-1, is SQTIHQWPATLVQPVGSPLSLECTVEGTSNPNLYWYRQAAGRGLQLLFYSVGIGQISSEVPQNLSASRPQDRQFILSSKKLLLSDSGFYLCAWGRGWDNEQFFGPGTRLTVL.

The chain recombines TRBV4-1 with TRBJ2-1, with TRBD2 identical over 9 bases. The CDR3 extends over 14 amino acids. The junction had 7 bases not matched to a gene; V was cut back by 6 bases and J by 7 bases. Germline-derived CDR1 and CDR2 are MGHRA and YSYEKL. CDR3 region: CASRRAGGRNEQFF. CDR3 bases: TGCGCCAGCAGACGAGCGGGGGGCCGAAATGAGCAGTTCTTC.

The chain couples TRBV5-1 to TRBJ1-4, with TRBD1 matching over 11 bases. Germline CDR1 and CDR2: SGHRS and YFSETQ. The CDR3 spans 16 residues. V was pared by 1 base and J by 5 bases, with 4 bases of the junction left unmatched. CDR3 protein: CASSLWGTGGNEKLFF. The CDR3 region has the DNA TGCGCCAGCAGCTTGTGGGGGACAGGGGGAAATGAAAAACTGTTTTTT.

The chain carries TRBV4-2 and TRBJ1-1; D ambiguous. Between the trimmed V and J ends, which lost 0 bases and 0 bases, there was a span of 11 bases. Germline CDR1 and CDR2: LGHNA and YNFKEQ. CDR3 length: 16 residues. As DNA, the CDR3 is TGTGCCAGCAGCCAAGAAACAACAAAAATGAACACTGAAGCTTTCTTT. Translation gives CASSQETTKMNTEAFF.

The V call is TRBV6-6, the J call TRBJ1-4; no reliable D call. The CDR3 loop spans 14 amino acids. Germline CDR1 is MNHNY and CDR2 is SVGAGI (reference sequence). The ends were cut back, 3 bases at V and 8 bases at J, with 13 bases in the middle. The DNA of the CDR3 is TGTGCCAGCAGTTATGCCGACACCCACGAAAAACTGTTTTTT. This gives the protein CASSYADTHEKLFF.

The rearrangement joins TRBV29-1 to TRBJ2-7; possible D gene TRBD2, 5 bases. V was trimmed by 5 bases and J by 2 bases, leaving 7 bases between them. Germline V gene lookup returns CDR1 SQVTM and CDR2 ANQGSEA. This CDR3 is 11 amino acids long. The CDR3 region has the DNA TGCAGCGTTCGAGGGACCTACGAGCAGTACTTC. This sequence encodes CSVRGTYEQYF.

This rearrangement joins TRBV11-2 to TRBJ2-7; 7 bases align to TRBD1. J gave up 2 bases and V 5 bases, and 3 bases lay outside the gene matches. The CDR3 length is 13 residues. Germline CDR1 SGHAT, CDR2 FQNNGV. In DNA form, the CDR3 reads TGTGCCAGCAGCACGGACAGGCCCTACGAGCAGTACTTC. This sequence encodes CASSTDRPYEQYF.

The chain uses TRBV19 and TRBJ1-1; 8 bases align to TRBD1. CDR1 is LNHDA and CDR2 is SQIVND in the germline V gene (reference sequence). V lost 4 bases and J lost 4; bases outside the gene matches: 5. The CDR3 is 14 amino acids. The DNA for the CDR3 is TGTGCCAGTAGTAAGGACAGGGATGGCACTGAAGCTTTCTTT. Amino acid sequence: CASSKDRDGTEAFF. Drawing the rest from reference TRBV19 and TRBJ1-1, the complete variable domain is DGGITQSPKYLFRKEGQNVTLSCEQNLNHDAMYWYRQDPGQGLRLIYYSQIVNDFQKGDIAEGYSVSREKKESFPLTVTSAQKNPTAFYLCASSKDRDGTEAFFGQGTRLTVV.

The rearrangement joins TRBV19 to TRBJ1-2; 12 nucleotides agree with TRBD1. This CDR3 is built from 14 residues. With 4 bases clipped from V and 8 bases from J, the junction kept 5 bases outside the gene matches. CDR1 is LNHDA and CDR2 is SQIVND in the germline V gene (reference sequence). The CDR3 sequence is CASSTRDRGHGYTF. The CDR3 DNA is TGTGCCAGTAGTACCCGGGACAGGGGGCACGGCTACACCTTC.

The rearrangement links TRBV2 to TRBJ1-6, with D possibly TRBD1 on 6 matching bases. With 7 bases removed from V and 9 bases from J, the gap between germline ends came to 13 bases. The germline V gene has CDR1 SNHLY and CDR2 FYNNEI. The CDR3 totals 13 residues. The CDR3 DNA reads TGTGCCAGCATCCCCGGCAGGGGTTCACCCCTCCACTTT. This codes for CASIPGRGSPLHF.

The chain links TRBV4-1 to TRBJ2-1; perhaps TRBD2 as D (5 bases). Germline CDR1 reads MGHRA; CDR2 reads YSYEKL. The CDR3 sequence is 16 residues long. Between the trimmed V and J ends, which lost 0 bases and 4 bases, there was a span of 13 bases. The CDR3 region is CASSQDQLASYNEQFF. In nucleotides, the CDR3 is TGCGCCAGCAGCCAAGATCAGCTAGCCTCTTACAATGAGCAGTTCTTC.

The CDR3 DNA sequence: TGCGCCAGCAGCCCAGACCGGGACTCTGGGGCCAACGTCCTGACTTTC. Its protein is CASSPDRDSGANVLTF. The genes are TRBV4-1 and TRBJ2-6, with D perhaps TRBD2 (5 bases). V lost 4 bases, J lost 0 bases, and 10 bases lay in between. The V gene's germline CDR1 is MGHRA and CDR2 YSYEKL. CDR3 length equals 16 residues.

This rearrangement joins TRBV28 to TRBJ1-2; 9 nucleotides align to TRBD1. J gave up 7 bases and V 2 bases, and 8 bases lay outside the gene matches. The CDR3 totals 15 residues. Germline CDR1 and CDR2: MDHEN and SYDVKM. The CDR3 reads CASSLLPGQGTGYTF. CDR3 nucleotides: TGTGCCAGCAGTTTACTACCGGGACAGGGAACTGGCTACACCTTC.

The rearrangement uses TRBV6-1 and TRBJ2-5; 12 bases match TRBD2. V trimming: 6 bases; J trimming: 4 bases; junction bases outside the gene matches: 6. CDR1 MNHNS and CDR2 SASEGT come from the germline V gene. This CDR3 contains 15 residues. CDR3 sequence: CASSTGTSGLETQYF. CDR3 coding DNA: TGTGCCAGCAGCACCGGGACTAGCGGGTTAGAGACCCAGTACTTC.

The V and J genes are TRBV5-1 and TRBJ2-3; the match to TRBD2 covers 7 bases. The CDR3 extends over 14 amino acids. Trimming at V came to 2 bases and at J to 6 bases, leaving 6 bases not matched to a gene. Germline V CDR1 and CDR2: SGHRS, YFSETQ. The CDR3 here is CASSLGLVADTQYF. The CDR3 DNA sequence: TGCGCCAGCAGCTTAGGACTAGTTGCGGATACGCAGTATTTT. The whole variable domain, remainder taken from reference TRBV5-1 and TRBJ2-3, is KAGVTQTPRYLIKTRGQQVTLSCSPISGHRSVSWYQQTPGQGLQFLFEYFSETQRNKGNFPGRFSGRQFSNSRSEMNVSTLELGDSALYLCASSLGLVADTQYFGPGTRLTVL.

V usage is TRBV9 and J usage is TRBJ2-7; TRBD2 might be the D (6 bases). The CDR3 extends over 13 amino acids. Trimming took off 6 bases at V and 3 bases at J, with 13 bases between the two ends. Germline lookup yields CDR1 SGDLS and CDR2 YYNGEE. The CDR3 nucleotides are TGTGCCAGCAATGACGGGAGCAACTACGAGCAGTACTTC. This encodes CASNDGSNYEQYF. Combining the CDR3 with reference TRBV9 and TRBJ2-7 gives the whole variable domain DSGVTQTPKHLITATGQRVTLRCSPRSGDLSVYWYQQSLDQGLQFLIQYYNGEERAKGNILERFSAQQFPDLHSELNLSSLELGDSALYFCASNDGSNYEQYFGPGTRLTVT.

The chain employs TRBV18 and TRBJ1-5; tentative D call: TRBD1 (5 bases). The CDR3 is 12 amino acids. Per germline, CDR1 KGHSH and CDR2 LQKENI. The V end was cut by 11 bases, the J end by 2 bases, with 10 bases between. This CDR3 reads CAGGVGNQPQHF. The CDR3 DNA reads as TGTGCCGGGGGGGTAGGCAATCAGCCCCAGCATTTT.

The chain recombines TRBV5-4 with TRBJ2-1, with 7 bases lining up with TRBD2. Germline values: CDR1 SGHNT, CDR2 YYREEE (reference sequence). There are 15 residues in the CDR3. The J segment lost 7 bases and the V segment lost 0 bases, leaving 7 bases of the junction unmatched. The CDR3 protein is CASSLEAREVNEQFF. In DNA form, the CDR3 reads TGTGCCAGCAGCTTGGAGGCCCGGGAGGTGAATGAGCAGTTCTTC.

V and J are TRBV19 and TRBJ1-2; tentative D call: TRBD1 (6 bases). CDR3 size: 15 residues. The germline V gene encodes CDR1 LNHDA and CDR2 SQIVND (reference sequence). V was pared by 4 bases and J by 0 bases, with 12 bases between. CDR3 sequence reads: CASSTNRETNYGYTF. CDR3 nucleotide sequence: TGTGCCAGTAGTACAAACAGGGAAACTAACTATGGCTACACCTTC.

This chain links TRBV15 with TRBJ1-2; 11 bases align to TRBD1. The CDR3 spans 16 residues. The germline V gene encodes CDR1 LNHNV and CDR2 YYDKDF (reference sequence). With 4 bases clipped from V and 5 bases from J, the junction kept 9 bases outside the gene matches. Here the CDR3 reads CATSTTDRGLGYGYTF. The CDR3 nucleotides are TGTGCCACCAGCACTACGGACAGGGGGCTCGGGTATGGCTACACCTTC.

This chain uses TRBV6-5 with TRBJ1-1, with D unresolved. In germline, CDR1 is MNHEY, CDR2 SVGAGI. V was cut by 0 bases and J by 5 bases, with 10 bases left in between. This CDR3 comprises 14 residues. The CDR3 bases are TGTGCCAGCAGTTACTCCGGTTCGTGGACTGAAGCTTTCTTT. This encodes CASSYSGSWTEAFF.

This sequence joins TRBV5-1 and TRBJ2-2; perhaps TRBD1 as D (6 bases). Deletions cut 4 bases from V and 6 bases from J, with 16 bases between. CDR1 SGHRS and CDR2 YFSETQ come from the germline V gene. This CDR3 contains 15 residues. The CDR3 reads CASSITGSRAGELFF. The CDR3 coding sequence is TGCGCCAGCAGCATTACAGGGAGTCGGGCCGGGGAGCTGTTTTTT.

The chain has TRBV5-1 and TRBJ2-1; the D is unclear. There are 14 residues in the CDR3. Germline values: CDR1 SGHRS, CDR2 YFSETQ. V was trimmed by 2 bases and J by 7 bases, leaving 13 bases between them. The CDR3 region is CASSLLNPKNEQFF. In DNA, the CDR3 is TGCGCCAGCAGCTTACTTAACCCAAAGAATGAGCAGTTCTTC.

The rearrangement joins TRBV6-5 to TRBJ1-3; 7 bases match TRBD1. CDR1 MNHEY and CDR2 SVGAGI come from the germline V gene. With V trimmed by 8 bases and J by 3 bases, 4 bases remained unmatched. The CDR3 covers 13 residues. This chain's CDR3 is CASRGGNGNTIYF. Written as DNA, the CDR3 is TGTGCCAGCCGAGGGGGCAATGGAAACACCATATATTTT.

V and J are TRBV6-4 and TRBJ2-1, with a possible D match to TRBD1 (5 bases). CDR3 size: 16 residues. Trimming left V 3 bases short and J 5 bases short, with 17 bases between. From germline, CDR1 is MRHNA and CDR2 SNTAGT. The CDR3 DNA sequence: TGTGCCAGCAGTGAATCCCTGGATTGGGGCGACAATGAGCAGTTCTTC. Amino acid sequence: CASSESLDWGDNEQFF.